Shown below are 32 T cell receptor beta chains from a single sample sequenced in a study of shared clonotypes between healthy human individuals. Using immunoSEQ multiplex PCR, the repertoire was profiled, and TCRdb retains in-frame clones only, with some absent. The top ten hold around 0.13% of the sample, which has around 2.1 million clones, about 94% seen once. Material: naive CD4+ T cells sorted from blood. The subset here: CD45RA+ positively selected. Every receptor here comes from a man aged 18 to 29 in good health.

V gene TRBV10-3 combines with J gene TRBJ2-1, with a weak D call TRBD1 (5 bases). The length of the CDR3 is 12 residues. The germline V gene encodes CDR1 ENHRY and CDR2 SYGVKD. The germline V and J ends were trimmed by 4 bases and 15 bases, with 16 bases remaining between them. The CDR3 DNA sequence: TGTGCCATCAGTGTGGCAAATAACAGGCTGTTCTTC. This sequence encodes CAISVANNRLFF.

This clone was recorded once. The V call is TRBV6-1, the J call TRBJ2-2, with a tentative D call TRBD2 (5 bases). Trimming left V 4 bases short and J 5 bases short, with 11 bases between. The CDR3 totals 14 residues. CDR1 and CDR2 from the germline V gene are MNHNS and SASEGT. DNA of the CDR3: TGTGCCAGCAGTGGGACTTATTATACCGGGGAGCTGTTTTTT. Its translation is CASSGTYYTGELFF.

This clone was counted a single time. V is TRBV30 and J is TRBJ1-2, with unresolved D. The germline V gene encodes CDR1 GTSNPN and CDR2 SVGIG (reference sequence). Deletions cut 0 bases from V and 2 bases from J, with 10 bases between. CDR3 size: 14 residues. In DNA form, the CDR3 reads TGTGCCTGGAGTGTAACTAGTTTCAACTATGGCTACACCTTC. It encodes CAWSVTSFNYGYTF.

J is TRBJ2-2 and V is TRBV5-1; possible D gene TRBD1, 6 bases. Deletions cut 2 bases from V and 1 base from J, with 9 bases between. From germline, CDR1 is SGHRS and CDR2 YFSETQ. The CDR3 length is 15 residues. CDR3 DNA sequence: TGCGCCAGCAGCTTTGGGACACGGAACACCGGGGAGCTGTTTTTT. Protein sequence: CASSFGTRNTGELFF.

The rearrangement links TRBV5-1 to TRBJ2-7; 11 nucleotides line up with TRBD2. The CDR3 consists of 14 residues. The J segment lost 5 bases and the V segment lost 4 bases, leaving 5 bases of the junction unmatched. Germline V CDR1 and CDR2: SGHRS, YFSETQ. CDR3 region: CASSVSGRANEQYF. DNA for the CDR3: TGCGCCAGCAGCGTTAGCGGGAGGGCCAACGAGCAGTACTTC.

This chain joins TRBV7-2 and TRBJ1-3; the D gene is possibly TRBD1 (5 bases). V was cut by 6 bases and J by 2 bases, with 11 bases left in between. Germline CDR1 and CDR2: SGHTA and FQGNSA. The CDR3 length is 14 residues. The CDR3 sequence: CASRRGTTGNTIYF. The CDR3 nucleotides read TGTGCCAGCAGGCGCGGGACGACTGGAAACACCATATATTTT.

The CDR3 protein is CASSLGFDSRLNSPLHF. Here the CDR3 DNA reads TGCGCCAGCAGCTTGGGGTTTGACAGCCGGCTTAATTCACCCCTCCACTTT. V is TRBV5-1 and J is TRBJ1-6, with D possibly matching TRBD1 (5 bases). V was clipped by 0 bases and J by 6 bases, with 16 bases between them. The germline V gene has CDR1 SGHRS and CDR2 YFSETQ. This CDR3 contains 17 residues.

The gene calls are TRBV7-8 and TRBJ2-7; 7 bases match TRBD1. J gave up 5 bases and V 1 base, and 8 bases lay outside the gene matches. The CDR3 is 15 residues long. Germline CDR1 and CDR2: SGHVS and FQNEAQ. The CDR3 here is CASSLEEQGSHEQYF. CDR3 in DNA: TGTGCCAGCAGCTTAGAGGAACAGGGGAGCCACGAGCAGTACTTC.

This chain uses TRBV5-4 with TRBJ2-7; the D gene is possibly TRBD1 (6 bases). This CDR3 comprises 14 residues. Germline CDR1 SGHNT, CDR2 YYREEE (reference sequence). The V and J ends lost 4 bases and 3 bases respectively, with 14 bases between them. CDR3 residues: CASSHPDRVYEQYF. The CDR3 DNA follows: TGTGCCAGCAGCCACCCGGACAGAGTCTACGAGCAGTACTTC.

This chain joins TRBV2 and TRBJ2-1, with a possible D match to TRBD1 (6 bases). The CDR3 sequence is 15 residues long. Germline CDR1 reads SNHLY; CDR2 reads FYNNEI. Between the trimmed V and J ends, which lost 6 bases and 0 bases, there was a span of 12 bases. CDR3 in amino acids: CASRETGSSYNEQFF. The CDR3 DNA sequence: TGTGCCAGCAGAGAAACAGGGAGCTCCTACAATGAGCAGTTCTTC.

V and J are TRBV18 and TRBJ1-1; D is undetermined. This CDR3 is 14 amino acids long. CDR1 is KGHSH and CDR2 is LQKENI in the germline V gene. Trimming shortened V by 1 base and J by 1 base, and 7 bases separated the two germline ends. The CDR3 sequence is CASSPHPKNTEAFF. The DNA of the CDR3 is TGTGCCAGCTCACCACACCCAAAGAACACTGAAGCTTTCTTT.

This clone is a singleton in its sample. The V and J genes are TRBV12-5 and TRBJ2-5; perhaps TRBD2 as D (5 bases). CDR1 is LGHNT, CDR2 FRNRAP, per germline. V shed 3 bases and J shed 1 base, with 12 bases lying between them. This CDR3 is built from 15 residues. CDR3 nucleotide sequence: TGTGCTAGTGGTTTAGATGGAGGCCCCCAAGAGACCCAGTACTTC. This encodes CASGLDGGPQETQYF.

The chain links TRBV7-6 to TRBJ2-3; 8 bases agree with TRBD2. The CDR3 extends over 17 amino acids. V was clipped by 4 bases and J by 6 bases; unmatched bases: 15. CDR1 and CDR2 (germline): SGHVS, FNYEAQ. The CDR3 loop reads CASSSRGGAGAFDTQYF. The CDR3 DNA is TGTGCCAGCAGCTCCCGTGGGGGAGCGGGAGCATTTGATACGCAGTATTTT.

The chain is built from TRBV4-1 and TRBJ2-1; 7 bases align to TRBD1. V was clipped by 3 bases and J by 2 bases; unmatched bases: 10. CDR3 length: 17 amino acids. The V gene's germline CDR1 is MGHRA and CDR2 YSYEKL. Here the CDR3 reads CASSQGRTGDTYNEQFF. CDR3 bases: TGCGCCAGCAGCCAGGGTCGAACAGGGGACACCTACAATGAGCAGTTCTTC.

This chain links TRBV7-8 with TRBJ2-2; 8 nucleotides line up with TRBD2. This CDR3 is 16 amino acids long. V lost 8 bases, J lost 0 bases, and 8 bases stayed unmatched. In germline, CDR1 is SGHVS, CDR2 FQNEAQ. CDR3 protein: CASYPLAASNTGELFF. The CDR3 nucleotides read TGTGCCAGCTACCCACTAGCGGCCTCGAACACCGGGGAGCTGTTTTTT.

This chain joins TRBV5-1 and TRBJ2-7; a weak D match, TRBD1 (6 bases). Germline V lookup: CDR1 SGHRS, CDR2 YFSETQ. The CDR3 contains 14 residues. The ends were cut back, 3 bases at V and 1 base at J, with 11 bases in the middle. CDR3 residues: CASSYRVESYEQYF. Written as DNA, the CDR3 is TGCGCCAGCAGCTACAGGGTAGAATCCTACGAGCAGTACTTC.

V is TRBV7-6 and J is TRBJ2-1; D gene unclear. Per the germline V gene, CDR1 is SGHVS and CDR2 is FNYEAQ. This CDR3 spans 12 amino acids. The V end was cut by 2 bases, the J end by 6 bases, with 5 bases between. The CDR3 region is CASSLLSNEQFF. As DNA, the CDR3 is TGTGCCAGCAGCTTATTATCCAATGAGCAGTTCTTC.

This clone is a singleton in its sample. V and J are TRBV19 and TRBJ2-3; D is perhaps TRBD2 (6 bases). The germline V gene encodes CDR1 LNHDA and CDR2 SQIVND (reference sequence). This CDR3 comprises 16 residues. Deletions cut 7 bases from V and 3 bases from J, with 20 bases between. The CDR3 region has the DNA TGTGCCAGTACCCAAGGGGAGACTAGAGGGACAGATACGCAGTATTTT. Translated: CASTQGETRGTDTQYF.

The chain uses TRBV7-8 and TRBJ1-1; D uncertain. Trimming shortened V by 6 bases and J by 3 bases, and 14 bases separated the two germline ends. This CDR3 contains 14 residues. Germline V gene data show CDR1 as SGHVS and CDR2 as FQNEAQ. CDR3 in DNA: TGTGCCAGCAGTTATCTCGTTGGCGACACTGAAGCTTTCTTT. The encoded protein is CASSYLVGDTEAFF.

The V call is TRBV5-6, the J call TRBJ2-3, with a possible D match to TRBD1 (6 bases). Germline V CDR1 and CDR2: SGHDT, YYEEEE. This CDR3 has 13 amino acids. The V and J ends lost 0 bases and 7 bases respectively, with 9 bases between them. The CDR3 reads CASSLADSNTQYF. CDR3 DNA sequence: TGTGCCAGCAGCTTGGCGGACAGTAATACGCAGTATTTT.

In its sample, this clone was seen once. This chain links TRBV6-1 with TRBJ2-7; TRBD1 matches 8 bases. Germline V gene data show CDR1 as MNHNS and CDR2 as SASEGT. The CDR3 extends over 14 amino acids. V gave up 2 bases and J gave up 2 bases; unmatched junction bases: 2. The CDR3 reads CASSELDRAYEQYF. The CDR3 nucleotides read TGTGCCAGCAGTGAACTGGACAGGGCCTACGAGCAGTACTTC.

The chain employs TRBV5-6 and TRBJ1-6; D remains unclear. V dropped 4 bases and J dropped 9 bases, with 17 bases sitting between them. There are 15 residues in the CDR3. CDR1 and CDR2 from the germline V gene are SGHDT and YYEEEE. CDR3 coding DNA: TGTGCCAGCAGCGAACGCCGGAATACCGTTTCACCCCTCCACTTT. As protein: CASSERRNTVSPLHF.

V usage is TRBV19 and J usage is TRBJ2-7; D is unclear. Trimming removed 4 bases at V and 0 bases at J, with 7 bases between. The CDR3 runs 13 residues. Germline-derived CDR1 and CDR2 are LNHDA and SQIVND (reference sequence). CDR3 coding DNA: TGTGCCAGTAGTACGGAAAGCTCCTACGAGCAGTACTTC. Encoded protein: CASSTESSYEQYF. Full variable domain (missing parts from reference TRBV19 and TRBJ2-7): DGGITQSPKYLFRKEGQNVTLSCEQNLNHDAMYWYRQDPGQGLRLIYYSQIVNDFQKGDIAEGYSVSREKKESFPLTVTSAQKNPTAFYLCASSTESSYEQYFGPGTRLTVT.

The chain carries TRBV7-2 and TRBJ2-3, with D hard to call. The germline V and J ends were trimmed by 0 bases and 5 bases, with 6 bases remaining between them. This CDR3 has 13 amino acids. The germline CDR1 and CDR2 sequences are SGHTA and FQGNSA. CDR3 loop: CASSLALQDTQYF. As DNA, the CDR3 is TGTGCCAGCAGCTTAGCGCTCCAAGATACGCAGTATTTT. Using reference TRBV7-2 and TRBJ2-3 for the parts outside the CDR3, the full variable domain is GAGVSQSPSNKVTEKGKDVELRCDPISGHTALYWYRQSLGQGLEFLIYFQGNSAPDKSGLPSDRFSAERTGGSVSTLTIQRTQQEDSAVYLCASSLALQDTQYFGPGTRLTVL.

This chain uses TRBV19 with TRBJ1-6, with D unclear. V dropped 0 bases and J dropped 7 bases, with 13 bases sitting between them. The germline V gene has CDR1 LNHDA and CDR2 SQIVND (reference sequence). This CDR3 has 16 amino acids. The DNA of the CDR3 is TGTGCCAGTAGTATAGATCGTAATCAAGGAAATTCACCCCTCCACTTT. Its translation: CASSIDRNQGNSPLHF.

The chain carries TRBV10-3 and TRBJ2-7, with D tentatively TRBD1 (6 bases). This CDR3 has 14 amino acids. Looked up from germline, CDR1 is ENHRY and CDR2 is SYGVKD. Trimming shortened V by 0 bases and J by 3 bases, and 9 bases separated the two germline ends. The CDR3 nucleotides are TGTGCCATCAGTGAGTCGACAGGAGTCTACGAGCAGTACTTC. Translation gives CAISESTGVYEQYF.

The chain joins TRBV7-9 to TRBJ1-3; unclear D gene. Trimming removed 6 bases from V and 0 bases from J, with 6 bases in between. CDR3 length: 13 residues. Germline V gene sequence: CDR1 SEHNR, CDR2 FQNEAQ (reference sequence). As DNA, the CDR3 is TGTGCCAGCAGTTTTCTCTCTGGAAACACCATATATTTT. Translation gives CASSFLSGNTIYF.

The rearrangement links TRBV5-4 to TRBJ1-1, with D tentatively TRBD1 (5 bases). Germline V gives CDR1 SGHNT, CDR2 YYREEE (reference sequence). V was trimmed by 4 bases and J by 4 bases, leaving 11 bases between them. This CDR3 region has 13 residues. CDR3 region: CASSAPQGTEAFF. DNA for the CDR3: TGTGCCAGCAGCGCACCCCAGGGCACTGAAGCTTTCTTT.

The chain carries TRBV9 and TRBJ2-5; D call uncertain. The CDR3 covers 14 residues. Trimming removed 3 bases at V and 0 bases at J, with 9 bases between. Germline V lookup: CDR1 SGDLS, CDR2 YYNGEE. For the CDR3, the DNA is TGTGCCAGCAGCGGATCTGGGTACCAAGAGACCCAGTACTTC. It yields the protein CASSGSGYQETQYF.

The V call is TRBV6-5, the J call TRBJ1-4; D unresolved. The CDR3 is 15 amino acids. From germline, CDR1 is MNHEY and CDR2 SVGAGI. Trimming pared 7 bases from V and 0 bases from J, leaving 12 bases between. The CDR3 DNA reads as TGTGCCAGCACCTTCGGGCCTGCAACTAATGAAAAACTGTTTTTT. The encoded protein is CASTFGPATNEKLFF.

The chain couples TRBV2 to TRBJ1-1, with D perhaps TRBD1 (6 bases). Trimming cost V 11 bases and J 2 bases, with 21 bases left between them. Looked up from germline, CDR1 is SNHLY and CDR2 is FYNNEI. The length of the CDR3 is 15 residues. The CDR3 here is CASNPDRWGNTEAFF. CDR3 nucleotide sequence: TGTGCCTCCAACCCTGACAGGTGGGGTAACACTGAAGCTTTCTTT.

The chain employs TRBV7-2 and TRBJ1-2; D possibly corresponds to TRBD1 (5 bases). Germline CDR1 is SGHTA and CDR2 is FQGNSA. V lost 5 bases, J lost 0 bases, and 19 bases lay in between. The CDR3 runs 17 residues. CDR3 nucleotides: TGTGCCAGCAGCCCCTCTAGGTGGGGGAGCGCTAACTATGGCTACACCTTC. Translated: CASSPSRWGSANYGYTF. Complete variable domain (other parts from reference TRBV7-2 and TRBJ1-2): GAGVSQSPSNKVTEKGKDVELRCDPISGHTALYWYRQSLGQGLEFLIYFQGNSAPDKSGLPSDRFSAERTGGSVSTLTIQRTQQEDSAVYLCASSPSRWGSANYGYTFGSGTRLTVV.